Presented here are 21 T cell receptor beta chains from one specimen sequenced in a study of T cell changes during pregnancy in multiple sclerosis. Repertoires were generated with immunoSEQ multiplex PCR, while TCRdb's copy carries only in-frame clones and drops some. The sample has 40,000 or so clones; under 95% are singletons. Here the sequenced sample was CD4+ T cells from peripheral blood mononuclear cells, taken in the third trimester of pregnancy. These receptors all stem from a female donor with multiple sclerosis, enrolled in a pregnancy study.

The rearrangement uses TRBV2 and TRBJ2-3, with D possibly being TRBD1 (6 bases). The germline gives CDR1 SNHLY, CDR2 FYNNEI. The CDR3 contains 13 residues. Trimming took 11 bases from V and 2 from J, leaving 14 bases between them. The CDR3 region has the DNA TGTGCCGGAAGACAGGAGGTCACAGATACGCAGTATTTT. It codes for CAGRQEVTDTQYF.

The chain is built from TRBV28 and TRBJ1-2; D is perhaps TRBD1 (6 bases). Between the trimmed V and J ends, which lost 1 base and 2 bases, there was a span of 8 bases. Germline V gene sequence: CDR1 MDHEN, CDR2 SYDVKM. CDR3 length: 14 residues. CDR3: CASSLSGQNYGYTF. CDR3 coding DNA: TGTGCCAGCAGTTTATCCGGACAGAACTATGGCTACACCTTC.

This clone was seen once. J is TRBJ2-2 and V is TRBV9; no clear D. Trimming removed 0 bases from V and 0 bases from J, with 9 bases in between. The CDR3 is 16 residues long. Germline CDR1 is SGDLS and CDR2 is YYNGEE. In DNA, the CDR3 is TGTGCCAGCAGCGTAGGAGCTTACCCGAACACCGGGGAGCTGTTTTTT. Its translation is CASSVGAYPNTGELFF.

The chain recombines TRBV6-5 with TRBJ1-1; D gene uncertain. The V gene lost 2 bases and the J gene lost 2 bases, with 6 bases spanning the gap. Looked up from germline, CDR1 is MNHEY and CDR2 is SVGAGI. CDR3 length: 13 residues. The CDR3 coding sequence is TGTGCCAGCAGTTACGGGCCCAACACTGAAGCTTTCTTT. Translated, it gives CASSYGPNTEAFF.

This clone was observed once. This chain connects TRBV14 to TRBJ1-1, with 7 bases aligning to TRBD1. CDR3 length: 20 amino acids. CDR1 is SGHDN and CDR2 is FVKESK in the germline V gene. Losses at the gene ends were 4 bases for V and 0 bases for J; bases not matched to a gene: 20. CDR3 nucleotides: TGTGCCAGCAGCCCAGGGACAGCCCGGGACGTATGGCTGCTGAACACTGAAGCTTTCTTT. It is translated as CASSPGTARDVWLLNTEAFF.

The chain carries TRBV7-3 and TRBJ2-7; 7 positions match TRBD2. The CDR3 length is 16 residues. The V gene's germline CDR1 is SGHTA and CDR2 FQGTGA. V dropped 2 bases and J dropped 7; count of bases not matched to a gene: 14. CDR3 loop: CASSLGSAGDRGEQYF. In DNA form, the CDR3 reads TGTGCCAGCAGCTTAGGGAGTGCGGGGGATCGGGGGGAGCAGTACTTC. Full variable domain (outside the CDR3, taken from reference TRBV7-3 and TRBJ2-7): GAGVSQTPSNKVTEKGKYVELRCDPISGHTALYWYRQSLGQGPEFLIYFQGTGAADDSGLPNDRFFAVRPEGSVSTLKIQRTERGDSAVYLCASSLGSAGDRGEQYFGPGTRLTVT.

The rearrangement links TRBV5-1 to TRBJ2-2; 8 bases align to TRBD1. Germline V gene data show CDR1 as SGHRS and CDR2 as YFSETQ. The V segment lost 1 base and the J segment 4 bases; nucleotides outside the gene matches: 3. The CDR3 loop spans 15 amino acids. The CDR3 region has the DNA TGCGCCAGCAGCTTGTCGACAGGGGTCACCGGGGAGCTGTTTTTT. Translated: CASSLSTGVTGELFF.

The chain links TRBV18 to TRBJ1-1; D gene ambiguous. There are 15 residues in the CDR3. Germline-derived CDR1 and CDR2 are KGHSH and LQKENI. The V gene lost 2 bases and the J gene lost 1 base, with 11 bases spanning the gap. In DNA, the CDR3 is TGTGCCAGCTCACCAGGGAGGGAATGGAACACTGAAGCTTTCTTT. This codes for CASSPGREWNTEAFF.

This sequence joins TRBV4-3 and TRBJ2-1; D might be TRBD1 (6 bases). V was trimmed by 1 base and J by 6 bases, leaving 10 bases between them. The CDR3 has 14 residues. The germline CDR1 and CDR2 sequences are LGHNA and YSLEER. This CDR3 reads CASSQGGGSNEQFF. The CDR3 DNA follows: TGCGCCAGCAGCCAAGGAGGGGGAAGCAATGAGCAGTTCTTC.

The chain employs TRBV10-1 and TRBJ2-1, with 10 bases aligning to TRBD1. Germline V gene data show CDR1 as WNHNN and CDR2 as SYGVQD (reference sequence). This CDR3 contains 15 residues. J gave up 7 bases and V 4 bases, and 7 bases lay outside the gene matches. The CDR3 nucleotides are TGCGCCAGCAGTGTGGACAGGGGGTTGCAGAATGAGCAGTTCTTC. This codes for CASSVDRGLQNEQFF.

J is TRBJ2-7 and V is TRBV6-1; no clear D. Trimming took off 11 bases at V and 3 bases at J, with 11 bases between the two ends. This CDR3 has 11 residues. Germline-derived CDR1 and CDR2 are MNHNS and SASEGT. The CDR3 sequence is CASYSYYEQYF. The CDR3 nucleotides are TGTGCCTCCTATAGCTACTACGAGCAGTACTTC.

The chain combines TRBV4-3 with TRBJ1-1, with a possible D match to TRBD1 (5 bases). Germline lookup yields CDR1 LGHNA and CDR2 YSLEER. The CDR3 totals 14 residues. V was pared by 3 bases and J by 8 bases, with 16 bases between. The CDR3: CASSHSPGLGEAFF. CDR3 sequence (DNA): TGCGCCAGCAGCCACAGTCCGGGACTGGGGGAAGCTTTCTTT.

The chain uses TRBV7-2 and TRBJ2-7; D perhaps matches TRBD2 (6 bases). Trimming stripped 7 bases from V and 5 bases from J, with 21 bases between. The CDR3 is 15 residues long. Germline V gene sequence: CDR1 SGHTA, CDR2 FQGNSA. For the CDR3, the DNA is TGTGCCAGCACCCCCCCCTCGGGCGGGACCCACGAGCAGTACTTC. It translates to CASTPPSGGTHEQYF.

The chain carries TRBV2 and TRBJ2-3, with TRBD2 matching over 8 bases. This CDR3 contains 14 residues. In germline, CDR1 is SNHLY, CDR2 FYNNEI. With V trimmed by 6 bases and J by 2 bases, 4 bases remained unmatched. CDR3 nucleotide sequence: TGTGCCAGCAGGGCAGCGGGGGCCACAGATACGCAGTATTTT. Protein sequence: CASRAAGATDTQYF.

J is TRBJ2-1 and V is TRBV2, with 9 bases fitting TRBD2. V lost 8 bases to trimming and J lost 9 bases; unmatched junction nucleotides: 8. Germline V lookup: CDR1 SNHLY, CDR2 FYNNEI. This CDR3 is built from 13 residues. Written as DNA, the CDR3 is TGTGCCAGCGGGCGGGGGGGTCTAACTGAGCAGTTCTTC. Its translation is CASGRGGLTEQFF.

This chain connects TRBV5-4 to TRBJ2-1; TRBD1 matches at 8 bases. The CDR3 contains 15 residues. V gave up 0 bases and J gave up 4 bases; unmatched junction bases: 3. Germline CDR1 and CDR2: SGHNT and YYREEE (reference sequence). The CDR3 nucleotides read TGTGCCAGCAGCTTGGGGACAGGGCCTTACAATGAGCAGTTCTTC. Its translation: CASSLGTGPYNEQFF.

This clone was counted only a few times. The chain uses TRBV19 and TRBJ1-2, with D tentatively TRBD1 (5 bases). The V end was cut by 6 bases, the J end by 6 bases, with 14 bases between. CDR1 and CDR2 from the germline V gene are LNHDA and SQIVND (reference sequence). This CDR3 is 13 amino acids long. The CDR3 reads CASRIARDNGYTF. In DNA form, the CDR3 reads TGTGCCAGTAGGATTGCCAGGGATAATGGCTACACCTTC.

J is TRBJ2-7 and V is TRBV2; 10 nucleotides align to TRBD1. There are 12 residues in the CDR3. Germline V gene data show CDR1 as SNHLY and CDR2 as FYNNEI. Here the CDR3 reads CVTGQGSYEQYF. The CDR3 nucleotides read TGTGTTACGGGACAGGGGTCCTACGAGCAGTACTTC.

This clone was counted once. The chain has TRBV18 and TRBJ1-5; the D is unclear. Per the germline V gene, CDR1 is KGHSH and CDR2 is LQKENI. V was trimmed by 1 base and J by 2 bases, leaving 6 bases between them. The CDR3 is 14 residues long. CDR3 in DNA: TGTGCCAGCTCACCACAGGGAGGCAATCAGCCCCAGCATTTT. Protein product: CASSPQGGNQPQHF. Full variable domain (remainder filled in from reference TRBV18 and TRBJ1-5): NAGVMQNPRHLVRRRGQEARLRCSPMKGHSHVYWYRQLPEEGLKFMVYLQKENIIDESGMPKERFSAEFPKEGPSILRIQQVVRGDSAAYFCASSPQGGNQPQHFGDGTRLSIL.

This chain connects TRBV29-1 to TRBJ1-1; tentative D call: TRBD1 (5 bases). Germline loops: CDR1 SQVTM, CDR2 ANQGSEA. Trimming shortened V by 6 bases and J by 1 base, and 15 bases separated the two germline ends. CDR3 length: 14 residues. The CDR3 region has the DNA TGCAGCGTAGGCGAAGGGGCCTGGAACACTGAAGCTTTCTTT. It yields the protein CSVGEGAWNTEAFF.

The genes are TRBV11-2 and TRBJ1-3; TRBD1 might be the D (6 bases). This CDR3 spans 18 amino acids. V lost 3 bases, J lost 1 base, and 19 bases lay in between. Germline V lookup: CDR1 SGHAT, CDR2 FQNNGV. CDR3 coding DNA: TGTGCCAGCAGCTTTCTGGGGGGGCTTCGATCATCTGGAAACACCATATATTTT. It is translated as CASSFLGGLRSSGNTIYF. Full variable domain (remainder filled in from reference TRBV11-2 and TRBJ1-3): EAGVAQSPRYKIIEKRQSVAFWCNPISGHATLYWYQQILGQGPKLLIQFQNNGVVDDSQLPKDRFSAERLKGVDSTLKIQPAKLEDSAVYLCASSFLGGLRSSGNTIYFGEGSWLTVV.